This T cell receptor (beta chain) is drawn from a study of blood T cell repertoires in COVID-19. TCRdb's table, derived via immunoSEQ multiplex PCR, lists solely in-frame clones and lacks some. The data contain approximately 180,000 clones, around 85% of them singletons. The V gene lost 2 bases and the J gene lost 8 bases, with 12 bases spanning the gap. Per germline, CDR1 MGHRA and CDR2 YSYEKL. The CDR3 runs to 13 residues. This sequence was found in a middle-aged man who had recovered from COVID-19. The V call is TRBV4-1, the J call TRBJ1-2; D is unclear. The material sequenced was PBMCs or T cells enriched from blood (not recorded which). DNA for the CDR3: TGCGCCAGCAGCCAAAGGGTGGGCGGGGGCTACACCTTC. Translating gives CASSQRVGGGYTF.